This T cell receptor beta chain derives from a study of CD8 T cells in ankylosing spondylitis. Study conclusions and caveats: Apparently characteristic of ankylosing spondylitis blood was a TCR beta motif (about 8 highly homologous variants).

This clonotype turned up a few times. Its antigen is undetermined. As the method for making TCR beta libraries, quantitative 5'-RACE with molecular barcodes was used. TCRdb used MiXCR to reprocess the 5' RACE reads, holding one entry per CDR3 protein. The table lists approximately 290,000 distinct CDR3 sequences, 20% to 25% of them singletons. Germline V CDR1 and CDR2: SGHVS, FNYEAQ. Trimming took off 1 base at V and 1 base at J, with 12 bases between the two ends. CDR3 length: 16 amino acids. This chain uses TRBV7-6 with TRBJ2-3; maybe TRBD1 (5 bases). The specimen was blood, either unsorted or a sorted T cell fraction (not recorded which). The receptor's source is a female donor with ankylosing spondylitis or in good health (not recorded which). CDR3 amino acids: CASSLVRQQGTDTQYF. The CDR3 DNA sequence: TGTGCCAGCAGCTTAGTTAGGCAACAGGGCACAGATACGCAGTATTTT.